The 4 T cell receptor beta chains in this list originate from one sample, sequenced in a study of cytomegalovirus exposure and HLA in healthy donors (dated by TCRdb to about 2017). The library came from the immunoSEQ multiplex PCR assay. The source is immuneACCESS, and TCRdb retained only in-frame sequences with V and J called. Part of the clones is not carried over; for the studies checked, unresolved V genes explain less than half of this, and the remainder is unexplained. The sample includes about 130,000 clones, with about 80% observed a single time. The top ten clones comprise 25% to 30% of the sample. Sequencing was done on a sample of PBMCs. These receptors all come from a man aged 30 to 45 in good health and CMV-seropositive.

This clone was seen more than once but under ten times. The sample contains more than one DNA sequence encoding this CDR3. The genes are TRBV30 and TRBJ2-7, with unresolved D. CDR1 and CDR2 from the germline V gene are GTSNPN and SVGIG (reference sequence). The V gene lost 4 bases and the J gene lost 2 bases, with 9 bases spanning the gap. CDR3 length: 12 residues. DNA for the CDR3: TGTGCCTGGATCCCGAGCCCCTACGAGCAGTACTTC. Translation gives CAWIPSPYEQYF.

Turning to this clone: The same CDR3 can be traced to other DNA sequences in this sample. The V call is TRBV2, the J call TRBJ2-5, with D possibly matching TRBD1 (6 bases). Germline CDR1 and CDR2: SNHLY and FYNNEI. The germline V and J ends were trimmed by 5 bases and 1 base, with 11 bases remaining between them. The CDR3 runs to 14 residues. The CDR3 DNA is TGTGCCAGCAGTCCGAACAGGGCCCAAGAGACCCAGTACTTC. Its translation is CASSPNRAQETQYF.

This chain joins TRBV7-6 and TRBJ1-1, with D hard to call. The germline V gene has CDR1 SGHVS and CDR2 FNYEAQ. CDR3 size: 13 residues. V was pared by 5 bases and J by 10 bases, with 17 bases between. The CDR3 DNA follows: TGTGCCAGCAGCCACTCGATGGAGGCAGGAGCTTTCTTT. This codes for CASSHSMEAGAFF. Full variable domain (rest looked up from reference TRBV7-6 and TRBJ1-1): GAGVSQSPRYKVTKRGQDVALRCDPISGHVSLYWYRQALGQGPEFLTYFNYEAQQDKSGLPNDRFSAERPEGSISTLTIQRTEQRDSAMYRCASSHSMEAGAFFGQGTRLTVV.

V is TRBV29-1 and J is TRBJ2-1; 9 positions match TRBD1. The V segment lost 6 bases and the J segment 7 bases; nucleotides outside the gene matches: 19. The length of the CDR3 is 17 residues. Germline-derived CDR1 and CDR2 are SQVTM and ANQGSEA. CDR3 nucleotides: TGCAGCGTCCACGGACAGGGGAGAGGGTTACAGGGGAATGAGCAGTTCTTC. This translates into CSVHGQGRGLQGNEQFF.